This TCR beta chain emerged from a study of T cell responses to AZD1222 COVID-19 vaccine (dated by TCRdb to the early 2020s). Concerning the study at large: AZD1222 recipients whose second dose came at about 4 weeks and those whose second dose came at about 12 weeks were combined into one group, since spike-specific TCR depth and breadth did not differ between the two schedules. A total of around 240 trial participants underwent TCR sequencing, of whom 200 to 220 received two doses of AZD1222 and some 25 received two doses of the MenACWY control vaccine. Enrollment into the trials was organized by age into subgroups of 18-55, 56-69 and 70-plus years, and those subgroups contained roughly 150, 30 and 60 TCR-sequenced participants, respectively.

Trimming removed 5 bases from V and 0 bases from J, leaving 11 bases between the germline ends. The CDR3 measures 15 amino acids from cysteine to phenylalanine. Kept here is only the CDR3 DNA, which spans 45 bases and is read in frame from base 1. According to the germline V gene (reference sequence), CDR1 reads MNHNY and CDR2 reads SVGAGI. Concerning this clone: No antigen is known for it. No base quality values were provided; no much bigger clone lies one nucleotide off.

The CDR3 regions of human TCRbeta chains were subjected to immunosequencing. The original pipeline was this. Repertoire TCRs were checked for matches against a reference library of SARS-CoV-2-specific TCRs that had been generated using the MIRA antigen-specificity platform. Breadth was defined as the fraction of unique TCRs that were SARS-CoV-2-associated. Depth was defined as the fraction of total T cells that were SARS-CoV-2-associated. Using the MIRA data, each spike-specific TCR was assigned both to the spike region to which the TCR was reactive and to a CD4 or CD8 class. Log10-transformed breadth and depth values were compared by one-way ANOVA with Sidak's multiple comparisons tests. TCRdb stores this immuneACCESS table with in-frame sequences only. Part of the clones is absent; in the studies checked, under half of the shortfall reflects unresolved V genes, and no reason is known for the rest. That table gives V, J and clone size, and the DNA gave D and trimming. The sample table records 130,000 or so clones; over 90% of these occur just once. The top ten constitute around 0.91% of the sample.

The intended sense of this specimen's time point label: baseline before first vaccination. Samples from vaccinated people were obtained from the UK trials COV001 and COV002, which included a single-blind randomized controlled phase 2/3 trial of AZD1222 (ChAdOx1 nCoV-19) in healthy adults. For TCRbeta chain sequencing, PBMC samples from trial participants were taken at day 0 and at day 28 after the second dose. Overall study results and their limits: Reportedly, almost half of the unique spike-specific TCRs recognized epitopes lying outside the regions that are mutated in the B.1.351 and B.1.1.7 variants. Because no day 14 peak-response samples were available, repertoires were characterized only after the peak T cell response. Only a handful of AZD1222 recipients were SARS-CoV-2 seropositive at baseline, limiting conclusions about previously exposed vaccinees. Spike-specific TCR breadth and depth rose significantly after two AZD1222 doses compared with day 0 and with MenACWY recipients. In the small 56-69-year group, the increase in depth fell short of significance, most likely because of low power. CD4 TCRs associated with the vaccine covered the entire spike protein, and the dominant responses were in regions 160-218 and 743-854. Participants were mostly white British and included more females than males, and it was suggested by the authors that clonal diversity may have been underestimated.

The receptor was isolated from an adult in good health. The starting material was peripheral blood, obtained on day 0 of AZD1222 vaccination. The sequence joins TRBV6-6 to TRBJ1-5; the D gene identity is not certain. Read as DNA, the sequence is TGTGCCAGCAGTCAGACATCTTATAGCAATCAGCCCCAGCATTTT. It translates as CASSQTSYSNQPQHF.